The clone carrying this T cell receptor beta chain was seen once. Enrollment of patients from Seattle took place during active infection, with longitudinal follow-up. There are 15 residues in the CDR3. In germline, CDR1 is SEHNR, CDR2 FQNEAQ (reference sequence). J gave up 7 bases and V 4 bases, and 8 bases lay outside the gene matches. The source of the sample is a study of blood T cell repertoires in COVID-19. Study overall: Samples taken during acute and convalescent COVID-19 were collected in the United States, Italy and Spain.

Authors' analysis steps: Scientists estimated how many nucleated cells there were by amplifying reference gene primers. Clones were read by immunoSEQ multiplex PCR, and TCRdb kept only the in-frame ones, dropping some. That table furnishes V, J and clone size, whereas the DNA furnished D and trimming. The sample contains hundreds of thousands of clones, about 87% of which appear only once. The receptor was isolated from a woman aged 45 to 65 with COVID-19, enrolled during active disease. The sequenced sample consisted of peripheral blood. The chain couples TRBV7-9 to TRBJ2-1; 9 positions agree with TRBD1. CDR3 sequence reads: CASSSRTGAINEQFF. As DNA, the CDR3 is TGTGCCAGCAGCTCCCGGACAGGGGCGATAAATGAGCAGTTCTTC.